A single sample gave rise to the 23 T cell receptor beta chains below, sequenced in a study of blood T cell repertoires in COVID-19. Repertoires were generated with immunoSEQ multiplex PCR, while TCRdb's copy carries only in-frame clones and drops some. The top ten clones hold around 7.8% of a sample with 90,000 or so clones, roughly 83% of them seen once. The sequenced sample was peripheral blood. The receptors were gathered from a middle-aged man with active COVID-19.

The chain couples TRBV10-2 to TRBJ1-2; D gene uncertain. Germline CDR1 WSHSY, CDR2 SAAADI. The CDR3 has 15 amino acids. V lost 2 bases to trimming and J lost 4 bases, with 14 bases between them. The CDR3: CASSEREGLFYGYTF. CDR3 coding DNA: TGCGCCAGCAGTGAGAGGGAGGGCCTTTTCTATGGCTACACCTTC.

This clone has a handful of counts. The chain couples TRBV7-3 to TRBJ2-7; 10 bases map to TRBD1. CDR3 length: 15 residues. Unmatched junction bases numbered 10, after V lost 6 bases and J lost 5 bases. Germline V gene lookup returns CDR1 SGHTA and CDR2 FQGTGA. CDR3 sequence reads: CASRTPRDRGHEQYF. The DNA of the CDR3 is TGTGCCAGCAGAACCCCCCGGGACAGGGGCCACGAGCAGTACTTC.

The chain employs TRBV3-1 (or the pseudogene TRBV3-2) and TRBJ1-1, with unresolved D. Germline CDR1 LGHDT, CDR2 YNNKEL (reference sequence). V was clipped by 4 bases and J by 7 bases, with 13 bases between them. The CDR3 runs to 13 residues. The chain's CDR3 is CASSRAESSEAFF. In DNA form, the CDR3 reads TGTGCCAGCAGCCGAGCCGAGTCGAGTGAAGCTTTCTTT.

This chain connects TRBV7-9 to TRBJ1-2; TRBD1 aligns across 8 bases. Germline V gene data show CDR1 as SEHNR and CDR2 as FQNEAQ (reference sequence). The CDR3 runs to 15 residues. With V trimmed by 5 bases and J by 3 bases, 8 bases remained unmatched. Written as DNA, the CDR3 is TGTGCCAGCAGCACCGGGACAGGTAGAGACTATGGCTACACCTTC. This codes for CASSTGTGRDYGYTF.

The rearrangement links TRBV11-2 to TRBJ2-5; TRBD2 agrees at 7 bases. The CDR3 covers 15 residues. CDR1 and CDR2 (germline): SGHAT, FQNNGV. The V segment lost 5 bases and the J segment 5 bases; nucleotides outside the gene matches: 11. CDR3 amino acids: CASSPGTIAGETQYF. CDR3 DNA sequence: TGTGCCAGCAGCCCGGGGACTATCGCCGGGGAGACCCAGTACTTC.

This chain uses TRBV19 with TRBJ1-2; no reliable D call. V was shortened by 3 bases and J by 2 bases, with 7 bases between the two germline ends. Per germline, CDR1 LNHDA and CDR2 SQIVND (reference sequence). The CDR3 is 13 amino acids. CDR3 sequence (DNA): TGTGCCAGTAGTATCGGGTGGAACTATGGCTACACCTTC. Residues: CASSIGWNYGYTF.

The chain joins TRBV28 to TRBJ2-6, with D possibly TRBD2 on 5 matching bases. The CDR3 has 14 residues. Germline assignment: CDR1 MDHEN and CDR2 SYDVKM. Trimming took off 5 bases at V and 4 bases at J, with 9 bases between the two ends. CDR3 amino acids: CASSLTGGANVLTF. DNA of the CDR3: TGTGCCAGCAGTCTCACGGGGGGGGCCAACGTCCTGACTTTC. Looking up the rest from reference TRBV28 and TRBJ2-6 gives the full variable domain: DVKVTQSSRYLVKRTGEKVFLECVQDMDHENMFWYRQDPGLGLRLIYFSYDVKMKEKGDIPEGYSVSREKKERFSLILESASTNQTSMYLCASSLTGGANVLTFGAGSRLTVL.

V gene TRBV7-2 combines with J gene TRBJ1-4; 9 bases line up with TRBD1. Germline assignment: CDR1 SGHTA and CDR2 FQGNSA. The trim removed 6 bases at V and 6 bases at J, leaving 2 bases unmatched. The CDR3 has 13 amino acids. Here the CDR3 reads CASSRDRDEKLFF. CDR3 coding DNA: TGTGCCAGCAGTAGGGACAGGGATGAAAAACTGTTTTTT.

The V call is TRBV28, the J call TRBJ2-7; 9 bases align to TRBD1. V lost 6 bases and J lost 5; bases outside the gene matches: 5. The germline V gene encodes CDR1 MDHEN and CDR2 SYDVKM. CDR3 length: 13 residues. Here the CDR3 reads CASRSQGAHEQYF. DNA of the CDR3: TGTGCCAGCAGATCACAGGGGGCGCACGAGCAGTACTTC. The full variable domain, rest sourced from reference TRBV28 and TRBJ2-7, is DVKVTQSSRYLVKRTGEKVFLECVQDMDHENMFWYRQDPGLGLRLIYFSYDVKMKEKGDIPEGYSVSREKKERFSLILESASTNQTSMYLCASRSQGAHEQYFGPGTRLTVT.

The chain couples TRBV13 to TRBJ2-3, with TRBD2 matching over 9 bases. J was trimmed by 4 bases and V by 6 bases; bases with no gene match: 17. CDR3 length equals 18 residues. Germline lookup yields CDR1 PRHDT and CDR2 FYEKMQ (reference sequence). As DNA, the CDR3 is TGTGCCAGCAGTCTTAGCGCGGGAGGGCCAATCTTATCAGATACGCAGTATTTT. This codes for CASSLSAGGPILSDTQYF.

The chain employs TRBV6-6 and TRBJ1-2, with D tentatively TRBD1 (5 bases). This CDR3 comprises 12 residues. CDR1 and CDR2 from the germline V gene are MNHNY and SVGAGI (reference sequence). V was trimmed by 11 bases and J by 8 bases, leaving 18 bases between them. CDR3 in amino acids: CAVNPGVGGYTF. DNA for the CDR3: TGTGCCGTCAACCCGGGGGTAGGCGGCTACACCTTC.

The chain has TRBV19 and TRBJ1-3, with TRBD1 matching over 7 bases. CDR1 LNHDA and CDR2 SQIVND come from the germline V gene (reference sequence). Losses at the gene ends were 9 bases for V and 0 bases for J; bases not matched to a gene: 5. The CDR3 sequence is 14 residues long. The CDR3 nucleotides read TGTGCCAGCGGGGACAGCTACTCTGGAAACACCATATATTTT. It codes for CASGDSYSGNTIYF.

The chain couples TRBV27 to TRBJ2-3; D possibly corresponds to TRBD2 (7 bases). From germline, CDR1 is MNHEY and CDR2 SMNVEV (reference sequence). The CDR3 runs to 19 residues. Between the trimmed V and J ends, which lost 2 bases and 0 bases, there was a span of 21 bases. The CDR3 loop reads CASSLGGGGSHISTDTQYF. CDR3 bases: TGTGCCAGCAGTTTAGGGGGCGGCGGGAGTCATATTAGCACAGATACGCAGTATTTT.

V usage is TRBV28 and J usage is TRBJ1-4, with 9 bases matching TRBD1. Germline CDR1 is MDHEN and CDR2 is SYDVKM. V trimming: 6 bases; J trimming: 7 bases; junction bases outside the gene matches: 6. CDR3 length: 14 residues. Written as DNA, the CDR3 is TGTGCCAGCAGGACCGACAGGGGGGGTGAAAAACTGTTTTTT. Its protein product is CASRTDRGGEKLFF.

The chain has TRBV5-1 and TRBJ1-1; 8 bases are shared with TRBD1. CDR3 length: 18 amino acids. J was trimmed by 4 bases and V by 2 bases; bases with no gene match: 16. The germline V gene encodes CDR1 SGHRS and CDR2 YFSETQ. CDR3 nucleotide sequence: TGCGCCAGCAGCTTTTCCAGGGGGCGTACTGTTGTTAGCACTGAAGCTTTCTTT. Amino acids: CASSFSRGRTVVSTEAFF.

Written as DNA, the CDR3 is TGTGCCAGCACGGGACAGGGTAATCAGCCCCAGCATTTT. Its protein product is CASTGQGNQPQHF. V and J are TRBV28 and TRBJ1-5, with TRBD1 matching 9 bases. This CDR3 comprises 13 residues. J lost 4 bases, V lost 7 bases, and 2 bases had no gene match. Germline V gene data show CDR1 as MDHEN and CDR2 as SYDVKM.

CDR3 amino acids: CASSPLGQANYGYTF. DNA of the CDR3: TGTGCCAGCAGTCCCCTTGGGCAGGCCAACTATGGCTACACCTTC. The chain joins TRBV28 to TRBJ1-2; D is ambiguous. There are 15 residues in the CDR3. The V end was cut by 5 bases, the J end by 2 bases, with 15 bases between. CDR1 is MDHEN, CDR2 SYDVKM, per germline.

V usage is TRBV10-3 and J usage is TRBJ1-3; 8 bases map to TRBD1. The V and J ends lost 11 bases and 3 bases, in that order; junction bases with no gene match: 9. CDR1 is ENHRY, CDR2 SYGVKD, per germline. There are 14 residues in the CDR3. Written as DNA, the CDR3 is TGTGCCTCGGGCGCAGGGGGCAGTGGAAACACCATATATTTT. Translating gives CASGAGGSGNTIYF.

This chain connects TRBV10-1 to TRBJ1-4; the D gene is possibly TRBD1 (6 bases). Germline loops: CDR1 WNHNN, CDR2 SYGVQD (reference sequence). The CDR3 has 14 amino acids. Trimming removed 2 bases from V and 6 bases from J, with 10 bases in between. The CDR3 nucleotides are TGCGCCAGCAGTGAGAAACAGGGTGATGAAAAACTGTTTTTT. Translating gives CASSEKQGDEKLFF.

This chain joins TRBV28 and TRBJ2-5; D is uncertain. Germline values: CDR1 MDHEN, CDR2 SYDVKM. V was clipped by 3 bases and J by 5 bases, with 4 bases between them. This CDR3 is built from 11 residues. Written as DNA, the CDR3 is TGTGCCAGCAGTTTGAGGGAGACCCAGTACTTC. Protein product: CASSLRETQYF.

This rearrangement joins TRBV6-2 or TRBV6-3 to TRBJ2-7, with D perhaps matching TRBD1 (6 bases). CDR1 MNHEY and CDR2 SVGEGT come from the germline V gene. The CDR3 is 16 residues long. The V gene lost 6 bases and the J gene lost 0 bases, with 18 bases spanning the gap. The CDR3 DNA follows: TGTGCCAGCAGCCTAAGGGCCAGGGGATACTCCTACGAGCAGTACTTC. Amino acids: CASSLRARGYSYEQYF.

The J gene is TRBJ2-7, the V gene TRBV11-3, with D possibly being TRBD1 (7 bases). Germline V CDR1 and CDR2: SGHNT, YENEEA. This CDR3 is 13 amino acids long. Trimming took off 5 bases at V and 7 bases at J, with 15 bases between the two ends. CDR3 sequence (DNA): TGTGCCAGCAGCCAGGGGGGACCATCAGAGCAGTACTTC. Its translation is CASSQGGPSEQYF.

V gene TRBV19 combines with J gene TRBJ1-1; D might be TRBD1 (5 bases). This CDR3 has 14 residues. Germline V gene lookup returns CDR1 LNHDA and CDR2 SQIVND (reference sequence). Trimming removed 4 bases from V and 4 bases from J, with 13 bases in between. Here the CDR3 DNA reads TGTGCCAGTAGTAGGGGACTCGCGGTCACTGAAGCTTTCTTT. Translating it yields CASSRGLAVTEAFF.